The 15 T cell receptor beta chains in this list originate from one sample, sequenced in a study of shared clonotypes between healthy human individuals. The method was immunoSEQ multiplex PCR; TCRdb's version includes in-frame clones alone and lacks a portion of them. The repertoire holds 450,000 to 600,000 clones, with 79% as singletons. Sequencing was performed on PBMCs. These receptors were collected from a middle-aged woman in good health. Some clones in this sample may be carry-over from other donors' samples.

As concerns this clone: This same CDR3 is encoded by further DNA sequences in the sample. The chain links TRBV5-1 to TRBJ2-5; TRBD1 matches at 8 bases. Unmatched junction bases numbered 3, after V lost 4 bases and J lost 1 base. Germline V gene sequence: CDR1 SGHRS, CDR2 YFSETQ. The CDR3 is made up of 14 amino acids. CDR3 DNA sequence: TGCGCCAGCAGCCTTGGGACAGGCCAAGAGACCCAGTACTTC. Residues: CASSLGTGQETQYF.

The V and J genes are TRBV27 and TRBJ2-3, with D hard to call. Germline V CDR1 and CDR2: MNHEY, SMNVEV (reference sequence). V shed 1 base and J shed 5 bases, with 7 bases lying between them. This CDR3 is built from 13 residues. The CDR3 region has the DNA TGTGCCAGCAGTTTATTAGAAGGAGATACGCAGTATTTT. As protein: CASSLLEGDTQYF.

This clone occurred once. The chain uses TRBV28 and TRBJ2-7; D remains ambiguous. This CDR3 spans 14 amino acids. Deletions cut 5 bases from V and 3 bases from J, with 14 bases between. Germline assignment: CDR1 MDHEN and CDR2 SYDVKM. Written as DNA, the CDR3 is TGTGCCAGCAGTCCCTTGGGGATAGACTACGAGCAGTACTTC. Its translation: CASSPLGIDYEQYF.

This sequence joins TRBV19 and TRBJ2-1; 9 bases match TRBD2. Trimming removed 3 bases from V and 6 bases from J; junction bases left unmatched: 9. This CDR3 spans 16 amino acids. CDR1 LNHDA and CDR2 SQIVND come from the germline V gene (reference sequence). In DNA, the CDR3 is TGTGCCAGTAGTATCTCCGCGGGACTAGCTACCAATGAGCAGTTCTTC. Encoded protein: CASSISAGLATNEQFF.

This sequence joins TRBV5-1 and TRBJ2-7; D is perhaps TRBD1 (6 bases). Trimming took off 2 bases at V and 0 bases at J, with 12 bases between the two ends. The length of the CDR3 is 15 residues. The germline V gene encodes CDR1 SGHRS and CDR2 YFSETQ. The CDR3: CASSFSGTSSYEQYF. The CDR3, as DNA: TGCGCCAGCAGCTTCTCCGGGACAAGCTCCTACGAGCAGTACTTC.

This clone has more than one count but fewer than ten. The V gene is TRBV9, the J gene TRBJ2-1; 9 nucleotides match TRBD2. V lost 0 bases and J lost 3; bases outside the gene matches: 4. The CDR3 extends over 16 amino acids. Per germline, CDR1 SGDLS and CDR2 YYNGEE. CDR3 amino acids: CASSVGLREGYNEQFF. The CDR3 DNA sequence: TGTGCCAGCAGCGTAGGGTTGCGGGAGGGCTACAATGAGCAGTTCTTC.

The chain links TRBV19 to TRBJ1-5; tentative D call: TRBD1 (5 bases). The germline V gene encodes CDR1 LNHDA and CDR2 SQIVND (reference sequence). CDR3 length: 14 amino acids. V was shortened by 5 bases and J by 10 bases, with 18 bases between the two germline ends. In DNA form, the CDR3 reads TGTGCCAGTAGTTGGGGGACGGACGATCTTCCCCAGCATTTT. Translation: CASSWGTDDLPQHF.

This clone was counted only a few times. V is TRBV30 and J is TRBJ2-7; 8 positions agree with TRBD1. Germline assignment: CDR1 GTSNPN and CDR2 SVGIG (reference sequence). This CDR3 region has 13 residues. V shed 0 bases and J 6 bases; nucleotides not matched to a gene: 4. CDR3: CAWSVRQGFEQYF. CDR3 nucleotide sequence: TGTGCCTGGAGTGTACGACAGGGGTTCGAGCAGTACTTC.

V gene TRBV5-1 combines with J gene TRBJ1-5; 9 positions match TRBD1. This CDR3 is built from 16 residues. Germline values: CDR1 SGHRS, CDR2 YFSETQ. The J segment lost 3 bases and the V segment lost 4 bases, leaving 8 bases of the junction unmatched. This CDR3 is CASSPGTGFNNQPQHF. The CDR3 region has the DNA TGCGCCAGCAGCCCGGGGACAGGGTTTAACAATCAGCCCCAGCATTTT.

The rearrangement links TRBV28 to TRBJ1-6, with 8 bases fitting TRBD1. This CDR3 contains 14 residues. After removal of 6 bases from V and 8 bases from J, the junction contained 6 bases not matched to a gene. Per germline, CDR1 MDHEN and CDR2 SYDVKM. In DNA, the CDR3 is TGTGCCAGCAGAGCACAGGGGGACCATTCACCCCTCCACTTT. It codes for CASRAQGDHSPLHF.

This chain links TRBV11-3 with TRBJ2-5; D remains ambiguous. Trimming took off 5 bases at V and 2 bases at J, with 9 bases between the two ends. This CDR3 comprises 13 residues. CDR1 is SGHNT, CDR2 YENEEA, per germline. As DNA, the CDR3 is TGTGCCAGCAGCCCTAGTGGGCAAGAGACCCAGTACTTC. Translating it yields CASSPSGQETQYF.

This sequence joins TRBV7-9 and TRBJ2-7; a possible D gene is TRBD2 (5 bases). This CDR3 region has 12 residues. Trimming left V 4 bases short and J 4 bases short, with 8 bases between. CDR1 and CDR2 (germline): SEHNR, FQNEAQ (reference sequence). The CDR3 sequence: CASSSRGYEQYF. In nucleotides, the CDR3 is TGTGCCAGCAGCTCCCGGGGTTACGAGCAGTACTTC.

The J gene is TRBJ2-5, the V gene TRBV4-3; D gene unclear. Germline-derived CDR1 and CDR2 are LGHNA and YSLEER. With 4 bases removed from V and 2 bases from J, the gap between germline ends came to 8 bases. The CDR3 consists of 13 residues. The CDR3 nucleotides read TGCGCCAGCAGCCCCCGGGTGCAAGAGACCCAGTACTTC. The encoded protein is CASSPRVQETQYF.

V usage is TRBV29-1 and J usage is TRBJ2-1; 12 nucleotides line up with TRBD2. This CDR3 contains 14 residues. From germline, CDR1 is SQVTM and CDR2 ANQGSEA. The V segment lost 5 bases and the J segment 6 bases; nucleotides outside the gene matches: 5. CDR3 loop: CSVWLAGGGNEQFF. CDR3 in DNA: TGCAGCGTTTGGCTAGCGGGAGGGGGCAATGAGCAGTTCTTC.

The V gene is TRBV11-2, the J gene TRBJ2-1, with D possibly TRBD2 on 6 matching bases. Germline V CDR1 and CDR2: SGHAT, FQNNGV. V dropped 0 bases and J dropped 3 bases, with 9 bases sitting between them. The CDR3 covers 15 residues. CDR3 loop: CASSLDVGSYNEQFF. CDR3 DNA: TGTGCCAGCAGCTTAGATGTCGGGAGCTACAATGAGCAGTTCTTC.